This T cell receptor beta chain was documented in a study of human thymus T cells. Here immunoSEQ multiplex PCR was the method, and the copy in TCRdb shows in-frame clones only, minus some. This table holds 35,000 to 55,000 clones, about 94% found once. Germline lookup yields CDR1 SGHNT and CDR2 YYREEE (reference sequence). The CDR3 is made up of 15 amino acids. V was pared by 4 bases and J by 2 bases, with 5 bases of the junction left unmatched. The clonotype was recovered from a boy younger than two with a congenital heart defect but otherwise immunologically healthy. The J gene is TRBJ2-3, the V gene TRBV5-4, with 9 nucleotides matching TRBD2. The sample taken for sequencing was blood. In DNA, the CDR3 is TGTGCCAGCAGCACGGGACTAGCCTTCACAGATACGCAGTATTTT. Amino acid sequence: CASSTGLAFTDTQYF.